One sample yielded the 17 T cell receptor beta chains listed below, sequenced in a study of blood T cell repertoires in COVID-19. Only in-frame clones appear in the TCRdb table, and some are missing; sequencing was by immunoSEQ multiplex PCR. The sample lists around 250,000 clones, around four fifths occurring once. Sequencing was done on a sample of peripheral blood. The receptors stem from a man aged 35 to 55 with active or convalescent COVID-19.

V gene TRBV25-1 combines with J gene TRBJ2-1; D may be TRBD2 (6 bases). The CDR3 spans 14 residues. The germline gives CDR1 MGHDK, CDR2 SYGVNS. V lost 4 bases and J 2 bases, leaving 9 bases between the germline ends. This CDR3 is CASSGREAYNEQFF. In nucleotides, the CDR3 is TGTGCCAGCAGTGGCAGGGAGGCCTACAATGAGCAGTTCTTC.

The rearrangement joins TRBV4-1 to TRBJ1-1; D uncertain. This CDR3 spans 16 amino acids. Germline V CDR1 and CDR2: MGHRA, YSYEKL. Trimming removed 4 bases from V and 1 base from J, with 16 bases in between. CDR3 region: CASSPSPDGSNTEAFF. CDR3 bases: TGCGCCAGCAGCCCGAGCCCCGACGGGTCGAACACTGAAGCTTTCTTT.

To note about this clone: The germline gene is not matched at one end of the junction; a read error may be the cause. The rearrangement uses TRBV7-7 and TRBJ2-5; 10 nucleotides match TRBD2. Germline CDR1 reads SSHAT; CDR2 reads FNYEAQ (reference sequence). CDR3 length: 14 amino acids. The CDR3 reads CASSLLAGVETQYF. The DNA for the CDR3 is TGTGCTAGCAGCTTGCTAGCGGGAGTGGAGACCCAGTACTTC. The full variable domain, in which reference TRBV7-7 and TRBJ2-5 provide the parts outside the CDR3, is GAGVSQSPRYKVTKRGQDVTLRCDPISSHATLYWYQQALGQGPEFLTYFNYEAQPDKSGLPSDRFSAERPEGSISTLTIQRTEQRDSAMYRCASSLLAGVETQYFGPGTRLLVL.

V and J are TRBV5-5 and TRBJ1-3, with D possibly being TRBD1 (5 bases). V lost 7 bases, J lost 2 bases, and 19 bases lay in between. Germline CDR1 is SGHKS and CDR2 is YYEKEE (reference sequence). This CDR3 region has 16 residues. This chain's CDR3 is CASFFEARAPGNTIYF. CDR3 sequence (DNA): TGTGCCAGCTTCTTCGAAGCCAGGGCTCCTGGAAACACCATATATTTT.

This sequence joins TRBV30 and TRBJ1-2; D is perhaps TRBD1 (5 bases). Germline V CDR1 and CDR2: GTSNPN, SVGIG (reference sequence). V was cut by 1 base and J by 2 bases, with 14 bases left in between. The CDR3 has 15 residues. The CDR3 nucleotides read TGTGCCTGGAGTGATATCTCCGGGGGGAACTATGGCTACACCTTC. Translation: CAWSDISGGNYGYTF.

The chain combines TRBV4-1 with TRBJ1-2; D might be TRBD1 (5 bases). Germline CDR1 is MGHRA and CDR2 is YSYEKL. The CDR3 consists of 13 residues. The V gene lost 1 base and the J gene lost 2 bases, with 5 bases spanning the gap. The CDR3 DNA sequence: TGCGCCAGCAGCCAAGGACAGAACTATGGCTACACCTTC. Amino acids: CASSQGQNYGYTF.

The V gene is TRBV11-2, the J gene TRBJ1-3; 10 bases match TRBD1. The CDR3 runs 19 residues. The V gene's germline CDR1 is SGHAT and CDR2 FQNNGV. V shed 3 bases, J shed 0 bases, and the junction held 11 bases outside the gene matches. CDR3 loop: CASSFGQGVFGRSGNTIYF. The CDR3, as DNA: TGTGCCAGCAGCTTCGGACAGGGGGTGTTTGGGCGCTCTGGAAACACCATATATTTT.

This clone came up a few times. The chain combines TRBV19 with TRBJ1-2, with 11 nucleotides matching TRBD1. The trim removed 4 bases at V and 6 bases at J, leaving 4 bases unmatched. The CDR3 loop spans 14 amino acids. Germline CDR1 and CDR2: LNHDA and SQIVND (reference sequence). The CDR3 DNA follows: TGTGCCAGTAGTACCGGGACAGGGGGAGATGGCTACACCTTC. It specifies CASSTGTGGDGYTF.

The rearrangement joins TRBV2 to TRBJ2-7; 8 nucleotides line up with TRBD2. CDR3 size: 15 residues. CDR1 is SNHLY and CDR2 is FYNNEI in the germline V gene. The J segment lost 3 bases and the V segment lost 6 bases, leaving 10 bases of the junction unmatched. DNA of the CDR3: TGTGCCAGCAGGGAAACCGGGACTAGTCTCTACGAGCAGTACTTC. It encodes CASRETGTSLYEQYF.

This clone appeared a single time. The chain links TRBV27 to TRBJ1-1, with 10 bases identical to TRBD1. V shed 5 bases and J 4 bases; nucleotides not matched to a gene: 16. The CDR3 is 18 residues long. From germline, CDR1 is MNHEY and CDR2 SMNVEV (reference sequence). CDR3 sequence (DNA): TGTGCCAGCAGTACCTTTTCCGGGACAGGGGCATGGGGCACTGAAGCTTTCTTT. This gives the protein CASSTFSGTGAWGTEAFF.

This chain joins TRBV10-3 and TRBJ2-2, with 10 bases identical to TRBD2. This CDR3 is 15 amino acids long. J lost 5 bases, V lost 11 bases, and 11 bases had no gene match. The germline V gene has CDR1 ENHRY and CDR2 SYGVKD. The CDR3 loop is CAVQPGLAQTGELFF. The CDR3 DNA sequence: TGTGCCGTACAACCGGGACTAGCGCAGACCGGGGAGCTGTTTTTT.

V is TRBV6-5 and J is TRBJ1-2; a possible D gene is TRBD1 (5 bases). Germline V lookup: CDR1 MNHEY, CDR2 SVGAGI. Trimming shortened V by 5 bases and J by 5 bases, and 18 bases separated the two germline ends. CDR3 length equals 15 residues. CDR3: CASSLYYKEGYGYTF. DNA of the CDR3: TGTGCCAGCAGTCTTTACTATAAGGAGGGGTATGGCTACACCTTC.

The rearrangement uses TRBV3-1 (or the pseudogene TRBV3-2) and TRBJ2-1, with 9 bases identical to TRBD2. The CDR3 runs 16 residues. Germline trimming cut 0 bases from V and 9 bases from J; bases unmatched to any gene: 9. From germline, CDR1 is LGHDT and CDR2 YNNKEL (reference sequence). The CDR3 is CASSQDRAGGFGEQFF. The CDR3 DNA reads TGTGCCAGCAGCCAAGATAGGGCGGGGGGGTTCGGTGAGCAGTTCTTC.

Of note for this clone: The same CDR3 also results from other DNA sequences found in this sample. This rearrangement joins TRBV4-3 to TRBJ1-2; D possibly corresponds to TRBD1 (5 bases). Germline CDR1 LGHNA, CDR2 YSLEER. Trimming removed 3 bases at V and 0 bases at J, with 5 bases between. The CDR3 spans 13 residues. CDR3 nucleotide sequence: TGCGCCAGCAGCCAGACAGCTAACTATGGCTACACCTTC. This translates into CASSQTANYGYTF.

The chain carries TRBV11-3 and TRBJ1-4; D uncertain. Looked up from germline, CDR1 is SGHNT and CDR2 is YENEEA. V was clipped by 3 bases and J by 5 bases, with 13 bases between them. This CDR3 has 15 amino acids. CDR3 nucleotide sequence: TGTGCCAGCAGCTTCGTTAACAGCGGGAATGAAAAACTGTTTTTT. This codes for CASSFVNSGNEKLFF.

This chain joins TRBV20-1 and TRBJ2-7; 9 nucleotides align to TRBD2. The length of the CDR3 is 17 residues. V lost 3 bases, J lost 4 bases, and 16 bases stayed unmatched. Germline V gene data show CDR1 as DFQATT and CDR2 as SNEGSKA (reference sequence). The CDR3 here is CSASPTLLAGGPYEQYF. CDR3 nucleotides: TGCAGTGCTAGTCCCACACTCCTGGCGGGGGGGCCTTACGAGCAGTACTTC.

This chain connects TRBV30 to TRBJ1-1; the D is unclear. Trimming left V 1 base short and J 3 bases short, with 12 bases between. CDR1 is GTSNPN, CDR2 SVGIG, per germline (reference sequence). The CDR3 consists of 14 residues. The CDR3 spells CAWSATLGDTEAFF. For the CDR3, the DNA is TGTGCCTGGAGTGCCACCCTCGGGGACACTGAAGCTTTCTTT.